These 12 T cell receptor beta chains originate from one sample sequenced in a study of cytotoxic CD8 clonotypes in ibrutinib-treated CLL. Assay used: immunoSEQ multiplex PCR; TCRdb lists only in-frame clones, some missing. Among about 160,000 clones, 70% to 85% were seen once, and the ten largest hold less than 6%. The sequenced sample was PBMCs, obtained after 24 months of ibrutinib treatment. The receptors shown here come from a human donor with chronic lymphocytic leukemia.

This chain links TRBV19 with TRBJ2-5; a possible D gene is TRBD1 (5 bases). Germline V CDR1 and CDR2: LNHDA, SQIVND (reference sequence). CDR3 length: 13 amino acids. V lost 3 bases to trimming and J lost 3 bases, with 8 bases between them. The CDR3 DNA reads TGTGCCAGTAGTATCGCAGGGAAAGAGACCCAGTACTTC. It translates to CASSIAGKETQYF. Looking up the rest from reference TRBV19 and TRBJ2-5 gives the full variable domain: DGGITQSPKYLFRKEGQNVTLSCEQNLNHDAMYWYRQDPGQGLRLIYYSQIVNDFQKGDIAEGYSVSREKKESFPLTVTSAQKNPTAFYLCASSIAGKETQYFGPGTRLLVL.

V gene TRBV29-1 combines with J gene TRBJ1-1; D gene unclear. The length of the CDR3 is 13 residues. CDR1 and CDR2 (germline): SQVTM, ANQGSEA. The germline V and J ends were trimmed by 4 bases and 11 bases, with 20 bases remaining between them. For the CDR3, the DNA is TGCAGCGTTGTAGGAGGAATTGAGTATGGGGCTTTCTTT. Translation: CSVVGGIEYGAFF.

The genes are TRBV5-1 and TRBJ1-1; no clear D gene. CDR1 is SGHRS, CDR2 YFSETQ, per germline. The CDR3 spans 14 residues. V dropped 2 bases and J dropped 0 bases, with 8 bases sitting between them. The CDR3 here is CASSFEGLNTEAFF. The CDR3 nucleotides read TGCGCCAGCAGCTTTGAGGGATTGAACACTGAAGCTTTCTTT.

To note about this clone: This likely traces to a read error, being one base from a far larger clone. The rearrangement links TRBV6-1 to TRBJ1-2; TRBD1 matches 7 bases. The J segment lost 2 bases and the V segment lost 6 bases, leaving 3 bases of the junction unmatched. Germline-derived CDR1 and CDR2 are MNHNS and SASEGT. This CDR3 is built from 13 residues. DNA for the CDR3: TGTGCCAGCAGCCCGGACAGGAACTATGGCTACACCTTC. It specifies CASSPDRNYGYTF.

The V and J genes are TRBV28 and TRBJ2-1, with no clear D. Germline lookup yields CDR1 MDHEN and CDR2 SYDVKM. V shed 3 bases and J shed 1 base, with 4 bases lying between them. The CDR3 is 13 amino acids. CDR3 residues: CASSLPSYNEQFF. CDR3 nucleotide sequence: TGTGCCAGCAGTTTGCCTTCCTACAATGAGCAGTTCTTC.

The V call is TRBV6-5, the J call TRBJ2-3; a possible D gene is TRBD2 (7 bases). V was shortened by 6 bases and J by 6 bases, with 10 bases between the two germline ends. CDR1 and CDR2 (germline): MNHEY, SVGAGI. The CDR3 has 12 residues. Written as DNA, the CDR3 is TGTGCCAGCAGGGGAGGGGGTGATACGCAGTATTTT. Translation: CASRGGGDTQYF.

CDR3 loop: CASSQAGTGPYEQYF. The CDR3 nucleotides read TGTGCCAGCAGCCAAGCCGGGACAGGGCCCTACGAGCAGTACTTC. The V and J genes are TRBV5-5 and TRBJ2-7; TRBD1 aligns across 9 bases. The CDR3 length is 15 residues. Unmatched junction bases numbered 7, after V lost 4 bases and J lost 2 bases. Germline CDR1 is SGHKS and CDR2 is YYEKEE (reference sequence). The full variable domain, completed using reference TRBV5-5 and TRBJ2-7, is DAGVTQSPTHLIKTRGQQVTLRCSPISGHKSVSWYQQVLGQGPQFIFQYYEKEERGRGNFPDRFSARQFPNYSSELNVNALLLGDSALYLCASSQAGTGPYEQYFGPGTRLTVT.

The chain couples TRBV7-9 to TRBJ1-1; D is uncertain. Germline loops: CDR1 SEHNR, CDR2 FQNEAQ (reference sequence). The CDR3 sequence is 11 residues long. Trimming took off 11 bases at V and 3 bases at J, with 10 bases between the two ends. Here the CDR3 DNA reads TGTGCCGAAGAGAAGCACACTGAAGCTTTCTTT. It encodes CAEEKHTEAFF.

In nucleotides, the CDR3 is TGTGCCAGCAGTCAGGGGGCCGGACAGCCCCAGCATTTT. Residues: CASSQGAGQPQHF. The genes are TRBV7-9 and TRBJ1-5; 8 nucleotides line up with TRBD1. J lost 7 bases, V lost 6 bases, and 5 bases had no gene match. Germline loops: CDR1 SEHNR, CDR2 FQNEAQ (reference sequence). The CDR3 is 13 residues long.

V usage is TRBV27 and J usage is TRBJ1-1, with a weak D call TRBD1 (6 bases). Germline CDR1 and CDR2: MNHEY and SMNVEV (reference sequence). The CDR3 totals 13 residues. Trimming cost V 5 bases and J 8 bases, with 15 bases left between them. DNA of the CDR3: TGTGCCAGCAGTCCGTTCAGGGGTTCCGAAGCTTTCTTT. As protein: CASSPFRGSEAFF.

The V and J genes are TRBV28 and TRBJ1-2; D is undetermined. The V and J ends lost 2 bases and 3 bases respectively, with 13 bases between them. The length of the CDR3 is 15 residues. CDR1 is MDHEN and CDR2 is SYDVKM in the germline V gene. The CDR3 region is CASSLMGLSHYGYTF. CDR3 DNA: TGTGCCAGCAGTTTAATGGGCCTGTCGCACTATGGCTACACCTTC.

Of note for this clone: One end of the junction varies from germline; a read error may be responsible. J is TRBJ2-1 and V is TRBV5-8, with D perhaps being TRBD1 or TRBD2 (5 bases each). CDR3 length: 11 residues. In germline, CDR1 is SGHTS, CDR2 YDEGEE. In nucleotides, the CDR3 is TGTGCCAGCAGCTTTCTTTTGTGGGACCTCTTC. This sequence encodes CASSFLLWDLF.